This T cell receptor (beta chain) was profiled in a study of blood T cell repertoires in COVID-19. The sample holds one count of this clone. In the authors' workflow: By means of reference gene primer amplification, nucleated cell counts were estimated. The assay was immunoSEQ multiplex PCR, and TCRdb's table has in-frame clones only and misses some. V, J and clone size are those of that table, while D and trimming were read from the DNA. The sample consists of approximately 130,000 clones, about 80% of them appearing once. Trimming took 5 bases from V and 10 from J, leaving 13 bases between them. CDR1 and CDR2 from the germline V gene are SGHVS and FQNEAQ. This CDR3 has 12 amino acids.

The chain links TRBV7-8 to TRBJ2-3; D gene uncertain. This clonotype was obtained from a human donor in a cohort sampled during active COVID-19. The source material was peripheral blood. The CDR3 protein is CASSPPTIAQYF. The CDR3 DNA reads as TGTGCCAGCAGCCCCCCTACGATTGCGCAGTATTTT.